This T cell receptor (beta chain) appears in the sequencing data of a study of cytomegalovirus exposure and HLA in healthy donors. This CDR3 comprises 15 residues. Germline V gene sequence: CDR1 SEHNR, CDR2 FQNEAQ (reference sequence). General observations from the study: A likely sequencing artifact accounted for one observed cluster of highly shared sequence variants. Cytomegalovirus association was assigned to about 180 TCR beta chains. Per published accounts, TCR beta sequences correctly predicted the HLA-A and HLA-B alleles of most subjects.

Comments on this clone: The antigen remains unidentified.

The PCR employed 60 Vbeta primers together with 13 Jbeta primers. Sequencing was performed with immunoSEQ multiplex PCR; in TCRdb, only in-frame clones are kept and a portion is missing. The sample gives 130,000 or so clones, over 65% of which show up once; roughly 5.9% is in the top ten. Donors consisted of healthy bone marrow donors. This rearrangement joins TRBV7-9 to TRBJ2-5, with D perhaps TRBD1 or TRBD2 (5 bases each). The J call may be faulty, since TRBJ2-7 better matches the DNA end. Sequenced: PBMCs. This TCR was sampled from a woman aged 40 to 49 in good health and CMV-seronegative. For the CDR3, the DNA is TGTGCCAGCAGCTTAGGGGGACCCTCGGACTACGAGCAGTACTTC. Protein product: CASSLGGPSDYEQYF.